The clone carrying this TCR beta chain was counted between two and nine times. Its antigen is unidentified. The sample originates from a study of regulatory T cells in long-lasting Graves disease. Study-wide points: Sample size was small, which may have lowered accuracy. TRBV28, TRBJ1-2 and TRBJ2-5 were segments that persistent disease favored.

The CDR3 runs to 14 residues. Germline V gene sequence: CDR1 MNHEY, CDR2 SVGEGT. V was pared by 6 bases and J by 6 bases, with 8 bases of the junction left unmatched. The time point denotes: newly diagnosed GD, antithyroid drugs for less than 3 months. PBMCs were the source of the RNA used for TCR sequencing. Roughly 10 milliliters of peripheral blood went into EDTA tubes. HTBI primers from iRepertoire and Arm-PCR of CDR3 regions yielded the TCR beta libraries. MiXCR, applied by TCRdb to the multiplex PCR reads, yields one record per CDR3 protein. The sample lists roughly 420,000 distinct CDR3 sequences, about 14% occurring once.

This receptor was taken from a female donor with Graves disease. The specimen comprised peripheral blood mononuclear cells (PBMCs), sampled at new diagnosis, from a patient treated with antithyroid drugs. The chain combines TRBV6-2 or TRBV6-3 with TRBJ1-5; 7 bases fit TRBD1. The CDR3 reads CASSQGQEGQPQHF. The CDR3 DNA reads TGTGCCAGCAGCCAAGGACAGGAAGGTCAGCCCCAGCATTTT.